The sequence of this T cell receptor beta chain was determined in a study of T cells in Graves' hyperthyroidism and ophthalmopathy. Study observations and caveats: Ophthalmopathy and stable hyperthyroidism were separated by a 13 V-J model.

As to this clonotype: Its antigen is unknown.

Clinical symptoms, serum thyroxine, TRAb, thyroid ultrasound and orbital computed tomography established diagnosis. The germline gives CDR1 DFQATT, CDR2 SNEGSKA (reference sequence). Trimming removed 3 bases at V and 0 bases at J, with 9 bases between. This CDR3 comprises 14 residues. Researchers took RNA transcripts and amplified the TCR beta CDR3 regions from them. During a first-round RT-PCR of the TCR CDR3, the HTBI primer set was used. TCRdb called the multiplex PCR reads again in MiXCR, with one record for every CDR3 protein. This sample has over 45,000 distinct CDR3 sequences, with roughly 49% found just once.

This clonotype was obtained from a woman aged 45-65 years with Graves' hyperthyroidism. The V and J genes are TRBV20-1 and TRBJ1-5; no clear D gene. The sample consisted of peripheral blood or thyroid tissue (not recorded which). Here the CDR3 DNA reads TGCAGTGCTAGCCGGCAGAATAGCAATCAGCCCCAGCATTTT. Translation gives CSASRQNSNQPQHF.